This T cell receptor beta chain was captured by sequencing in a study of shared clonotypes between healthy human individuals. Overall study results and limits: How much donors shared clonotypes was expected to be affected by sequencing depth.

As concerns this clone: Its specificity is unknown.

Trimming cost V 5 bases and J 0 bases, with 15 bases left between them. The CDR3 loop spans 16 amino acids. Germline CDR1 reads SGHTA; CDR2 reads FQGTGA. Clones were sequenced by immunoSEQ multiplex PCR, and TCRdb holds only the in-frame ones, with some missing. The sample yields 1,400,000 or so clones, just under 99% seen once. The study enrolled healthy HIV-negative adults without recent acute infections or vaccinations as donors. This TCR was sampled from a man between 25 and 39 years old in good health. Material: naive CD4+ T cells sorted from blood. The subset is: CD45RA+ positively selected. The gene calls are TRBV7-3 and TRBJ2-3; no firm D call. The DNA of the CDR3 is TGTGCCAGCAGCCCCTTCTCTGGGGTTAGCACAGATACGCAGTATTTT. Its protein product is CASSPFSGVSTDTQYF. Based on the CDR3 plus reference TRBV7-3 and TRBJ2-3, the full variable domain is GAGVSQTPSNKVTEKGKYVELRCDPISGHTALYWYRQSLGQGPEFLIYFQGTGAADDSGLPNDRFFAVRPEGSVSTLKIQRTERGDSAVYLCASSPFSGVSTDTQYFGPGTRLTVL.